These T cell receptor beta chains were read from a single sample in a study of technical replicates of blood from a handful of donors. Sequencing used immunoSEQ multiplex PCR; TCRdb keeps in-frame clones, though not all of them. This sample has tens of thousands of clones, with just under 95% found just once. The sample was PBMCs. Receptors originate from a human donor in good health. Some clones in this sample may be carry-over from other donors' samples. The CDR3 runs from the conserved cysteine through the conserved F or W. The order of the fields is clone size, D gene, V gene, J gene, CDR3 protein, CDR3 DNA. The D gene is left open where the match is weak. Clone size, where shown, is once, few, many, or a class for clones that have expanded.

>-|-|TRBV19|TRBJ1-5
CASSTGGYGPNQPQHF
TGTGCCAGTAGTACCGGGGGATATGGCCCCAATCAGCCCCAGCATTTT
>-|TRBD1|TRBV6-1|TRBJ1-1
CASSPQGLKNTEAFF
TGTGCCAGCAGTCCACAGGGGCTCAAGAACACTGAAGCTTTCTTT
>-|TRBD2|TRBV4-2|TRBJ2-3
CASSQDLAGRGDTQYF
TGTGCCAGCAGCCAAGATCTAGCGGGGCGCGGGGATACGCAGTATTTT
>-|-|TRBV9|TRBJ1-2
CASSVLPGPSGYTF
TGTGCCAGCAGCGTATTACCAGGCCCCTCTGGCTACACCTTC
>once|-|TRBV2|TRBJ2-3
CASSAAGVKNTDTQYF
TGTGCCAGCAGTGCGGCAGGGGTTAAAAACACAGATACGCAGTATTTT
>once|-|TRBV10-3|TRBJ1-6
CAISESAVFNSPLHF
TGTGCCATCAGTGAGTCCGCAGTCTTCAACTCACCCCTCCACTTT
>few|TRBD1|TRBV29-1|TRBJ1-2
CSVEIPGQFYGYTF
TGCAGCGTCGAAATCCCGGGACAGTTCTATGGCTACACCTTC
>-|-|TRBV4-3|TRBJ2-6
CASSHVSGANVLTF
TGCGCCAGCAGCCACGTATCTGGGGCCAACGTCCTGACTTTC
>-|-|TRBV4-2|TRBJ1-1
CASSHEGQDEAFF
TGTGCCAGCAGCCATGAGGGACAAGATGAAGCTTTCTTT
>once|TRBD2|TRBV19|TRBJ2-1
CASKPGLAVNEQFF
TGTGCCAGTAAACCGGGACTAGCGGTCAATGAGCAGTTCTTC
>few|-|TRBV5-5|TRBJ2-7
CASSLVGRSYEQYF
TGTGCCAGCAGTCTGGTTGGGAGGTCCTACGAGCAGTACTTC
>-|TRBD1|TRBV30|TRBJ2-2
CAWSDGTANTGELFF
TGTGCCTGGAGCGATGGGACAGCGAACACCGGGGAGCTGTTTTTT
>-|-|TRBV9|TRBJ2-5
CASSVEEGRGETQYF
TGTGCCAGCAGCGTAGAGGAGGGCCGGGGAGAGACCCAGTACTTC
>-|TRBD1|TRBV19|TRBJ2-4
CASSNVGQGQNIQYF
TGTGCCAGTAGTAACGTAGGACAGGGCCAAAACATTCAGTACTTC
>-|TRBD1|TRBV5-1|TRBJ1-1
CASSSTGTVEAFF
TGCGCCAGCAGCTCGACCGGGACAGTTGAAGCTTTCTTT
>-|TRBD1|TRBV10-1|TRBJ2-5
CASGQGARETQYF
TGCGCCAGTGGACAGGGGGCGCGGGAGACCCAGTACTTC
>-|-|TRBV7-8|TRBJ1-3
CASSLDPISGTIYF
TGTGCCAGCAGCCTAGACCCGATCTCGGGCACCATATATTTT
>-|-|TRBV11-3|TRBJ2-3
CASSFSDTQYF
TGTGCCAGCAGCTTCTCAGATACGCAGTATTTT
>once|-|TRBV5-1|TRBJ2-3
CASSRLGLQRTDTQYF
TGCGCCAGCAGCCGCCTGGGACTGCAACGCACAGATACGCAGTATTTT
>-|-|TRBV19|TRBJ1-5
CASTPGESNQPQHF
TGTGCCAGTACCCCCGGGGAGAGCAATCAGCCCCAGCATTTT
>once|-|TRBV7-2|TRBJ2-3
CASSQGGSGPSF
TGTGCCAGCAGCCAAGGGGGTAGCGGGCCCAGCTTT
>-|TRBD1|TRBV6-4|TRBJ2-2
CASSRQGGDTGELFF
TGTGCCAGCAGTCGACAGGGGGGAGACACCGGGGAGCTGTTTTTT
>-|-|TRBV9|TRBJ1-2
CASSVEAGGYTF
TGTGCCAGCAGCGTAGAGGCGGGAGGCTACACCTTC
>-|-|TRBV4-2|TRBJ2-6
CASSAGQNSGANVLTF
TGTGCCAGCAGCGCTGGACAGAACTCTGGGGCCAACGTCCTGACTTTC